The present entry profiles one TCR beta chain with its context. Antigen specificity is unknown. These data originate in a study of shared clonotypes between healthy human individuals. The naive CD8 subset, CD45RO-negative cells positively selected for CCR7, excluded terminally differentiated effector memory CD45RA+ cells. Study-wide results and caveats: Among donors, the sharing of clonotypes was expected to be influenced by sequencing depth. Generation probability values for non-shared clonotypes were lower than those for clonotypes shared by all four donors. Shared clonotypes: about 5% naive CD4, roughly 4% naive CD8, less than 2.5% memory CD4, about 0.41% memory CD8.

The germline gives CDR1 LNHDA, CDR2 SQIVND (reference sequence). The CDR3 is 14 amino acids. Trimming left V 3 bases short and J 3 bases short, with 12 bases between. Each sorted subset replicate got 200 ng genomic DNA, around 29,000 genomes. This table comes from immunoSEQ multiplex PCR, and its TCRdb copy is limited to in-frame clones, with some not included. This sample yields more than 2 million clones, of which around 95% are seen a single time; roughly 1.7% belongs to the top ten. The receptor was derived from a man between 18 and 35 years old in good health. Some clones in this sample may be carry-over from other donors' samples. Material: naive CD8+ T cells from PBMCs. The rearrangement uses TRBV19 and TRBJ2-7; no clear D. Here the CDR3 reads CASSISHKSYEQYF. The CDR3 nucleotides are TGTGCCAGTAGTATTAGTCACAAGAGCTACGAGCAGTACTTC.